This T cell receptor beta chain was retrieved from a study of blood T cell repertoires in COVID-19. Overall study context: From the United States, Italy and Spain came samples of acute and convalescent COVID-19. The analysed material was cDNA or gDNA that came from T cells, B-cell-depleted T cells, or PBMCs.

As processed by the authors: For nucleated cells, counts were estimated from reference gene primer amplification. Method: immunoSEQ multiplex PCR; TCRdb's copy keeps in-frame clones and lacks some. From that table come the V and J calls and clone size; the DNA was used to work out D and trimming. The sample lists over 150,000 clones; around 83% were seen once. From germline, CDR1 is SNHLY and CDR2 FYNNEI. This CDR3 is 15 amino acids long. V gave up 6 bases and J gave up 7 bases, with 21 bases separating them. The TCR sequence derives from a man in his forties or fifties with acute or convalescent COVID-19. Material for sequencing was peripheral blood. V gene TRBV2 combines with J gene TRBJ1-1; D is possibly TRBD1 (6 bases). DNA of the CDR3: TGTGCCAGCAGCGATAACAGACAGGCGAACCTTGAAGCTTTCTTT. Amino acids: CASSDNRQANLEAFF. The full variable domain, with the rest looked up from reference TRBV2 and TRBJ1-1, is EPEVTQTPSHQVTQMGQEVILRCVPISNHLYFYWYRQILGQKVEFLVSFYNNEISEKSEIFDDQFSVERPDGSNFTLKIRSTKLEDSAMYFCASSDNRQANLEAFFGQGTRLTVV.